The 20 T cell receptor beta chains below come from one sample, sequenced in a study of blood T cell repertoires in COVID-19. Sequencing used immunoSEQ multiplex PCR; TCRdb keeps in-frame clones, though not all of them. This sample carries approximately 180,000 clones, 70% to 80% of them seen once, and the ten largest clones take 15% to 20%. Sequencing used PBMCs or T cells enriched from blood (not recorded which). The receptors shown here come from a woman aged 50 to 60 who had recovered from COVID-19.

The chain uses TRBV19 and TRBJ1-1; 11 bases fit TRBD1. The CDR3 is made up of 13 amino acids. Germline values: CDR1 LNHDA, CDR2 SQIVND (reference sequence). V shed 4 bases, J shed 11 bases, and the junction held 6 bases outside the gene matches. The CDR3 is CASSTDRGQEAFF. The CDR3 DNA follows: TGTGCCAGTAGTACGGACAGGGGGCAGGAGGCTTTCTTT. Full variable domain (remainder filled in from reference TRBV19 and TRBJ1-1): DGGITQSPKYLFRKEGQNVTLSCEQNLNHDAMYWYRQDPGQGLRLIYYSQIVNDFQKGDIAEGYSVSREKKESFPLTVTSAQKNPTAFYLCASSTDRGQEAFFGQGTRLTVV.

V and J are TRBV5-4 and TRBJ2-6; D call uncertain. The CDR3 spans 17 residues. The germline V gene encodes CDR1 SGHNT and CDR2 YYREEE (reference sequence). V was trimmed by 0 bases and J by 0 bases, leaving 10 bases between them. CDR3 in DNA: TGTGCCAGCAGCTTGGCAGGATCCTACTCTGGGGCCAACGTCCTGACTTTC. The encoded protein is CASSLAGSYSGANVLTF.

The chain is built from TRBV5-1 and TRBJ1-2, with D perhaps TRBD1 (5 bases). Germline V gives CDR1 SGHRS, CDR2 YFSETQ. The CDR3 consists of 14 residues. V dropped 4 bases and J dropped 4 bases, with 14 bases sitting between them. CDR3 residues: CASSPGTARYGYTF. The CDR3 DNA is TGCGCCAGCAGCCCTGGGACTGCCCGCTATGGCTACACCTTC.

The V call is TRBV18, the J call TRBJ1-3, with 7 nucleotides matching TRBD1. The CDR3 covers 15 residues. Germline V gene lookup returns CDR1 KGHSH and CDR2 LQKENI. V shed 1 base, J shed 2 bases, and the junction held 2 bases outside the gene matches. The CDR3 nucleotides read TGTGCCAGCTCACCACAGGGGGCGGCTGGAAACACCATATATTTT. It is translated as CASSPQGAAGNTIYF. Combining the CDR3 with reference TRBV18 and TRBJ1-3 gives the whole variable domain NAGVMQNPRHLVRRRGQEARLRCSPMKGHSHVYWYRQLPEEGLKFMVYLQKENIIDESGMPKERFSAEFPKEGPSILRIQQVVRGDSAAYFCASSPQGAAGNTIYFGEGSWLTVV.

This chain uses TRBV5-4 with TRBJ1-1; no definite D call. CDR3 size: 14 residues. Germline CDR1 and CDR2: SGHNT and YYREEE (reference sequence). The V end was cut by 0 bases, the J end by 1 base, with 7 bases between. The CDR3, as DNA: TGTGCCAGCAGCTTGGAGACGGGGAACACTGAAGCTTTCTTT. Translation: CASSLETGNTEAFF.

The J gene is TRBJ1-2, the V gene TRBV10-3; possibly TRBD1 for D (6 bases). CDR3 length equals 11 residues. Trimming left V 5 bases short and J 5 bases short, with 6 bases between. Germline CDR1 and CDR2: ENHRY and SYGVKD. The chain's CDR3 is CAISTGYGYTF. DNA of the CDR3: TGTGCCATCAGTACAGGGTATGGCTACACCTTC.

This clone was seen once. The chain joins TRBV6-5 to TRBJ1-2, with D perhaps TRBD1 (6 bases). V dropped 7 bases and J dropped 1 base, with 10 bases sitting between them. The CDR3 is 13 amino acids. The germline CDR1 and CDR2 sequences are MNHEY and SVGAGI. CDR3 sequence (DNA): TGTGCCAGCACTGGGGGCAATAACTATGGCTACACCTTC. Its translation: CASTGGNNYGYTF.

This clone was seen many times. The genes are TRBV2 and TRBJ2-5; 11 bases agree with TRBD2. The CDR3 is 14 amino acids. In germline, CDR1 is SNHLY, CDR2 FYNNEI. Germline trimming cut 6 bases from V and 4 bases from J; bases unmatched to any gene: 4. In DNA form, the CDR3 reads TGTGCCAGCAGCCCCCTAGCGGGAGGAGAGACCCAGTACTTC. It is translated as CASSPLAGGETQYF.

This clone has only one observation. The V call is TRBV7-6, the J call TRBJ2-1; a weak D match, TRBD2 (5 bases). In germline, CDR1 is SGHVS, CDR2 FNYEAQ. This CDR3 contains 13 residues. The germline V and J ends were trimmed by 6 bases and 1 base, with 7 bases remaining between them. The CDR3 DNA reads TGTGCCAGCAGTGGGAGATCCTACAATGAGCAGTTCTTC. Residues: CASSGRSYNEQFF.

The CDR3 here is CASSIGGLIKSNSPLHF. CDR3 bases: TGTGCCAGTAGTATAGGCGGACTGATCAAGAGTAATTCACCCCTCCACTTT. The chain combines TRBV19 with TRBJ1-6; D call uncertain. The germline V gene has CDR1 LNHDA and CDR2 SQIVND (reference sequence). V lost 1 base and J lost 6, with 16 bases in between. The CDR3 is 17 residues long. The variable domain in full, completed from reference TRBV19 and TRBJ1-6, reads DGGITQSPKYLFRKEGQNVTLSCEQNLNHDAMYWYRQDPGQGLRLIYYSQIVNDFQKGDIAEGYSVSREKKESFPLTVTSAQKNPTAFYLCASSIGGLIKSNSPLHFGNGTRLTVT.

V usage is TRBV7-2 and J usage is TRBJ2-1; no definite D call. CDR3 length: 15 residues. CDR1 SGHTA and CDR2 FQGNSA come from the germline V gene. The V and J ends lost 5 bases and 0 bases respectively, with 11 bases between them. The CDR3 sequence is CASSVNTNSYNEQFF. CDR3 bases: TGTGCCAGCAGCGTCAACACAAACTCCTACAATGAGCAGTTCTTC.

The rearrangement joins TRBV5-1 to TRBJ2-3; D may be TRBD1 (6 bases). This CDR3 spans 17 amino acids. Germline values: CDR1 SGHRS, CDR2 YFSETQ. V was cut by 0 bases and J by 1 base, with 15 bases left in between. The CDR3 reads CASSLEGDVGGTDTQYF. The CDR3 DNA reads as TGCGCCAGCAGCTTGGAGGGGGATGTGGGAGGCACAGATACGCAGTATTTT.

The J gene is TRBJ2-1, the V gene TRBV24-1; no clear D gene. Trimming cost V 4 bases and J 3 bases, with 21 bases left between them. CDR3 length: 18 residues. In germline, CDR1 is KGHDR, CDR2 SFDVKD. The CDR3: CATSDQPLVINFYNEQFF. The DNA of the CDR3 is TGTGCCACCAGTGACCAACCCCTAGTGATCAACTTCTACAATGAGCAGTTCTTC.

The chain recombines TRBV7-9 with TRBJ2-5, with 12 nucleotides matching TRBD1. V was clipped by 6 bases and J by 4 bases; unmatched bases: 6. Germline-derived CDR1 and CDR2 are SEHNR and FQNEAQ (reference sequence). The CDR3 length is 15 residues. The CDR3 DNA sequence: TGTGCCAGCAGTTCCGGGACAGGGGGCTTAGAGACCCAGTACTTC. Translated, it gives CASSSGTGGLETQYF.

CDR3 protein: CASSPVLAGNNEQFF. In DNA, the CDR3 is TGTGCCAGCAGCCCCGTATTGGCGGGAAACAATGAGCAGTTCTTC. The V and J genes are TRBV11-2 and TRBJ2-1; D is possibly TRBD2 (6 bases). This CDR3 comprises 15 residues. With 5 bases removed from V and 5 bases from J, the gap between germline ends came to 16 bases. Germline loops: CDR1 SGHAT, CDR2 FQNNGV.

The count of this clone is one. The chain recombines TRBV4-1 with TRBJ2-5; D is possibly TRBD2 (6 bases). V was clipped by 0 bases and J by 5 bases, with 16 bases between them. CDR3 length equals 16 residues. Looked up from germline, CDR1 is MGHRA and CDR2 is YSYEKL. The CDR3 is CASSQDIGGFRETQYF. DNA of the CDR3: TGCGCCAGCAGCCAAGATATAGGAGGGTTCCGGGAGACCCAGTACTTC.

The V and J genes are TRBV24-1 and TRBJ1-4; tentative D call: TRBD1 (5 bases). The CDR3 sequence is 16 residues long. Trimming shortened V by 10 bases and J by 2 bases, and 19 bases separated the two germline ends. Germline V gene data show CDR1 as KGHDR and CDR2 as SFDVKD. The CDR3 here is CATASGQGGTNEKLFF. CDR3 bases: TGTGCCACGGCCTCGGGGCAGGGAGGCACTAATGAAAAACTGTTTTTT.

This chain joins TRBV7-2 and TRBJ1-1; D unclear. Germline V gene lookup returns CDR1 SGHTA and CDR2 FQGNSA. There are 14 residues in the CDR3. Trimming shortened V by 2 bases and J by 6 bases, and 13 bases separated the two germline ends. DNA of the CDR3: TGTGCCAGCAGCTTAAAGTGGCCCCCCCCTGAAGCTTTCTTT. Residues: CASSLKWPPPEAFF.

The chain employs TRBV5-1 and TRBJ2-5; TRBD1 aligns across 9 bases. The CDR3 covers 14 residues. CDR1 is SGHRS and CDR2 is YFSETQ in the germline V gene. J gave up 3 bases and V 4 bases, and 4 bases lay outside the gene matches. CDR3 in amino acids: CASSPGQGKETQYF. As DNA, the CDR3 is TGCGCCAGCAGCCCGGGACAGGGAAAAGAGACCCAGTACTTC.

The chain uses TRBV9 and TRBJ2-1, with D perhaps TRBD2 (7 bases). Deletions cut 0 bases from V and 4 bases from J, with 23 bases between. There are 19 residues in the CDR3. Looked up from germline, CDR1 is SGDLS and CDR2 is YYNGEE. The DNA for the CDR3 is TGTGCCAGCAGCGTAGAGAGTCGAGTAGGGGGAGGGCCGTACAATGAGCAGTTCTTC. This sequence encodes CASSVESRVGGGPYNEQFF.